This TCR beta chain comes out of a study of T cells in Graves' hyperthyroidism and ophthalmopathy. Study outcomes and limitations: In the blood, most expanded thyroid clonotypes above 0.001 appeared as well. In the analysis, a 13 V-J model separated ophthalmopathy from stable hyperthyroidism.

There were TCR beta CDR3 regions amplified from RNA transcripts. Carried out on the TCR CDR3, a first-round RT-PCR used the HTBI primer set. One entry per CDR3 protein results from TCRdb running MiXCR on the multiplex PCR reads. In the table there are a few hundred thousand distinct CDR3 sequences, around 43% of which are singletons. The CDR3 has 14 amino acids. Germline V CDR1 and CDR2: LGHNA, YSLEER. The V end lost 4 bases, the J end lost 4 bases, and 13 bases lay between the germline ends. A patient was excluded if there was uncontrolled infection, other autoimmune disease, pregnancy or lactation. In making diagnoses, clinical symptoms, serum thyroxine and TRAb, thyroid ultrasound and orbital computed tomography were all used. Worth noting for this clonotype: What it binds is unknown.

The sequenced material came from peripheral blood or thyroid tissue (not recorded which). This sequence originates from an adult woman with Graves' disease, either hyperthyroidism or ophthalmopathy (not recorded which). V gene TRBV4-3 combines with J gene TRBJ1-2; D perhaps matches TRBD1 (5 bases). DNA of the CDR3: TGCGCCAGCAGCCCCCTGGTAGGGGTCTATGGCTACACCTTC. It codes for CASSPLVGVYGYTF.